This T cell receptor (beta chain) was recorded in a study of a mutant IDH1 vaccine in newly diagnosed glioma. This clone has just one count. Its cognate antigen is unknown. This sample's time point: week 47, end of study. Each vaccine dose was 300 ug of mutant IDH1 20-mer peptide, with topical imiquimod. Patients came in for eight vaccinations, in weeks 1, 3, 5, 7, 11, 15, 19 and 23. Astrocytomas found in donors were new, WHO grade 3 or 4, IDH1-mutant and ATRX-lost. The CDR3 length is 13 residues. Per the germline V gene, CDR1 is MNHNS and CDR2 is SASEGT. V was clipped by 1 base and J by 5 bases, with 6 bases between them. Some clones are missing from TCRdb's copy, which holds only in-frame ones; the method was immunoSEQ multiplex PCR. The data show tens of thousands of clones, more than 75% seen once.

Sequencing used PBMCs, obtained from a glioma patient whose treatment included an IDH1 peptide vaccine. The rearrangement uses TRBV6-1 and TRBJ1-5; no definite D call. This TCR came from a man aged 40-55 years with glioma. Some clones in this sample may be carry-over from other donors' samples. CDR3 region: CASSEVGDQPQHF. Here the CDR3 DNA reads TGTGCCAGCAGTGAAGTCGGGGATCAGCCCCAGCATTTT.